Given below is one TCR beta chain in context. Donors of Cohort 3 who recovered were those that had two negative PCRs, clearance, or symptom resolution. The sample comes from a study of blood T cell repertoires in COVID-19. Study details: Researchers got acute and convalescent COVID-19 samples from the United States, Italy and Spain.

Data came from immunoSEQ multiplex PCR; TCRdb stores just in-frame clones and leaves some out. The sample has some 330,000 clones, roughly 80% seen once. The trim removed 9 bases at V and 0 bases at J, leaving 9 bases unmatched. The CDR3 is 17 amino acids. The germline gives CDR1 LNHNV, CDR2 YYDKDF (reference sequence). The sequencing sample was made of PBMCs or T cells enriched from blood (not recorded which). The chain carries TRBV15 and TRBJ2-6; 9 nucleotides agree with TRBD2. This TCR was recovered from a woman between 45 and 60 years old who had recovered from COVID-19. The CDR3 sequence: CATPRSGGPSGANVLTF. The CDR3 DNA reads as TGTGCCACACCACGGAGCGGGGGGCCCTCTGGGGCCAACGTCCTGACTTTC. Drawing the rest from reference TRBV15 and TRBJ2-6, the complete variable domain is DAMVIQNPRYQVTQFGKPVTLSCSQTLNHNVMYWYQQKSSQAPKLLFHYYDKDFNNEADTPDNFQSRRPNTSFCFLDIRSPGLGDTAMYLCATPRSGGPSGANVLTFGAGSRLTVL.